Described below is a single T cell receptor (beta chain) sequence and its context. After removal of 0 bases from V and 4 bases from J, the junction contained 10 bases not matched to a gene. Per germline, CDR1 MNHNS and CDR2 SASEGT. The CDR3 has 17 residues. This entry belongs to a study of shared clonotypes between healthy human individuals. For the study at large: Each donor contributed plates that comprised three CD4 naive, three CD4 memory, two CD8 naive and one CD8 memory.

The material for each subset, its genomic DNA, was split evenly across several immunoSEQ plates. This table comes from immunoSEQ multiplex PCR, and its TCRdb copy is limited to in-frame clones, with some not included. This repertoire shows over 400,000 clones, 95% to 97% found once; its top ten account for 0.05% to 0.07%. The chain couples TRBV6-1 to TRBJ1-2, with 8 bases aligning to TRBD1. Sequencing was performed on naive CD4+ T cells sorted from blood. Subset in this sample: CD45RA+ positively selected. This clonotype was sampled from a woman between 25 and 40 years old in good health. The DNA for the CDR3 is TGTGCCAGCAGTGAAGCGCTTCGAAACAGGGGGGCCTATGGCTACACCTTC. Protein product: CASSEALRNRGAYGYTF.